The sequence of this T cell receptor beta chain was determined in a study of cytomegalovirus exposure and HLA in healthy donors. Per germline, CDR1 LGHNA and CDR2 YSLEER. The CDR3 is made up of 16 amino acids. Trimming stripped 3 bases from V and 7 bases from J, with 16 bases between. Worth noting for this clone: What it recognizes is unknown.

Study observations and caveats: It was reported in a later analysis that an Asian-associated ancestry cluster showed fewer N-insertions than the 666-donor mean. In the analysis, some V segments, TRBV6-2 and TRBV6-3 included, were excluded as indistinguishable. Prior analysis indicated that the majority of TCR beta V segments exhibited productivity approximately 90% or approximately 30% of the time.

PCR amplification relied on 60 Vbeta primers (plus 13 Jbeta primers). Here immunoSEQ multiplex PCR was the method, and the copy in TCRdb shows in-frame clones only, minus some. The sample totals about 54,000 clones; its top ten clones hold 6.5% to 8%. Sequencing input: PBMCs. The sequence was obtained from a woman aged 40 to 49 in good health and CMV-seronegative. The chain is built from TRBV4-3 and TRBJ1-6, with a weak D call TRBD1 (5 bases). The CDR3 DNA reads TGCGCCAGCAGCCAGACGGCGAGGGGAGGGAATTCACCCCTCCACTTT. Protein sequence: CASSQTARGGNSPLHF.